The 9 T cell receptor beta chains below come from one sample, sequenced in a study of T cell changes during pregnancy in multiple sclerosis. This table comes from immunoSEQ multiplex PCR, and its TCRdb copy is limited to in-frame clones, with some not included. The sample lists roughly 99,000 clones; about nine tenths were seen once. The sample consisted of peripheral blood, taken in the third trimester of pregnancy. All receptors come from a female donor in good health, enrolled as a control in a pregnancy study.

The J gene is TRBJ1-1, the V gene TRBV19; the D is unclear. Germline CDR1 and CDR2: LNHDA and SQIVND (reference sequence). Trimming left V 6 bases short and J 5 bases short, with 10 bases between. This CDR3 has 12 amino acids. In DNA, the CDR3 is TGTGCCAGTAGGCGAGGGTATACTGAAGCTTTCTTT. Translated, it gives CASRRGYTEAFF.

The CDR3 DNA reads as TGCGCCAGCAGCCAAGAATCGAGCGGGGGAACAGATACGCAGTATTTT. Its protein product is CASSQESSGGTDTQYF. The rearrangement uses TRBV4-3 and TRBJ2-3; TRBD2 agrees at 8 bases. There are 16 residues in the CDR3. Germline CDR1 is LGHNA and CDR2 is YSLEER. Unmatched junction bases numbered 5, after V lost 0 bases and J lost 3 bases.

V gene TRBV7-3 combines with J gene TRBJ2-1; TRBD2 aligns across 16 bases. The V and J ends lost 5 bases and 10 bases, in that order; junction bases with no gene match: 8. The CDR3 has 16 residues. Looked up from germline, CDR1 is SGHTA and CDR2 is FQGTGA. The CDR3 DNA sequence: TGTGCCAGCAGCCCCGGGACTAGCGGGGGGGGTGAAGAGCAGTTCTTC. It encodes CASSPGTSGGGEEQFF.

The chain links TRBV4-2 to TRBJ2-2; D remains ambiguous. Germline assignment: CDR1 LGHNA and CDR2 YNFKEQ. The V gene lost 0 bases and the J gene lost 8 bases, with 13 bases spanning the gap. The CDR3 has 15 residues. CDR3 region: CASSQEELPEGELFF. CDR3 coding DNA: TGTGCCAGCAGCCAAGAGGAGCTCCCCGAGGGGGAGCTGTTTTTT.

This clone appeared once. The genes are TRBV4-3 and TRBJ2-2, with 9 bases that match TRBD1. This CDR3 is built from 17 residues. Losses at the gene ends were 5 bases for V and 0 bases for J; bases not matched to a gene: 7. From germline, CDR1 is LGHNA and CDR2 YSLEER. CDR3 sequence (DNA): TGCGCCAGCAGCACATACAGGGGGCCTACGAACACCGGGGAGCTGTTTTTT. It is translated as CASSTYRGPTNTGELFF.

The chain employs TRBV14 and TRBJ2-5, with TRBD1 matching over 7 bases. The CDR3 length is 16 residues. The V gene end was trimmed by 0 bases and the J gene end by 3 bases; junction bases not matched to a gene: 7. CDR1 is SGHDN, CDR2 FVKESK, per germline. The CDR3 DNA is TGTGCCAGCAGCCAAGATCCGGGACAGTCAGAAGAGACCCAGTACTTC. As protein: CASSQDPGQSEETQYF.

V is TRBV4-3 and J is TRBJ2-7; 7 bases are a match to TRBD1. J lost 2 bases, V lost 0 bases, and 13 bases had no gene match. The germline CDR1 and CDR2 sequences are LGHNA and YSLEER. The CDR3 spans 18 residues. The CDR3 sequence is CASSQDWGRQGEAYEQYF. The CDR3 DNA reads TGCGCCAGCAGCCAAGATTGGGGCCGACAGGGCGAGGCCTACGAGCAGTACTTC.

V usage is TRBV9 and J usage is TRBJ1-5; D gene ambiguous. With 4 bases removed from V and 2 bases from J, the gap between germline ends came to 13 bases. The CDR3 is 15 residues long. Germline V lookup: CDR1 SGDLS, CDR2 YYNGEE. The CDR3 reads CASSPDPRGNQPQHF. The CDR3 DNA reads as TGTGCCAGCAGCCCCGATCCCCGGGGCAATCAGCCCCAGCATTTT.

The CDR3 coding sequence is TGTGCCAGCAGCTTAGGGGTCCCGGGGATCGGCAATGAGCAGTTCTTC. Translation: CASSLGVPGIGNEQFF. V usage is TRBV7-3 and J usage is TRBJ2-1, with D maybe TRBD2 (5 bases). V dropped 2 bases and J dropped 6 bases, with 17 bases sitting between them. CDR1 SGHTA and CDR2 FQGTGA come from the germline V gene. The CDR3 sequence is 16 residues long.